This T cell receptor (beta chain) is drawn from a study of T cells expressing NK-cell markers. The CDR3 runs to 12 residues. Germline V gene sequence: CDR1 MDHEN, CDR2 SYDVKM. TCRdb reprocessed the 5' RACE reads, keeping one entry per CDR3 protein, no DNA. The sample's table shows 500,000 to 700,000 distinct CDR3 sequences. What was sequenced was blood T cells: a sorted CD56 or NKG2C T cell subset, CD4+ or CD8+ T cells, or bulk PBMC T cells (not recorded which). The chain combines TRBV28 with TRBJ2-1; no DNA is available, so the TRBD1 call from TCRdb remains unchecked. The source is a man younger than 35 in good health. The chain's CDR3 is CASSQTGTAQFF.